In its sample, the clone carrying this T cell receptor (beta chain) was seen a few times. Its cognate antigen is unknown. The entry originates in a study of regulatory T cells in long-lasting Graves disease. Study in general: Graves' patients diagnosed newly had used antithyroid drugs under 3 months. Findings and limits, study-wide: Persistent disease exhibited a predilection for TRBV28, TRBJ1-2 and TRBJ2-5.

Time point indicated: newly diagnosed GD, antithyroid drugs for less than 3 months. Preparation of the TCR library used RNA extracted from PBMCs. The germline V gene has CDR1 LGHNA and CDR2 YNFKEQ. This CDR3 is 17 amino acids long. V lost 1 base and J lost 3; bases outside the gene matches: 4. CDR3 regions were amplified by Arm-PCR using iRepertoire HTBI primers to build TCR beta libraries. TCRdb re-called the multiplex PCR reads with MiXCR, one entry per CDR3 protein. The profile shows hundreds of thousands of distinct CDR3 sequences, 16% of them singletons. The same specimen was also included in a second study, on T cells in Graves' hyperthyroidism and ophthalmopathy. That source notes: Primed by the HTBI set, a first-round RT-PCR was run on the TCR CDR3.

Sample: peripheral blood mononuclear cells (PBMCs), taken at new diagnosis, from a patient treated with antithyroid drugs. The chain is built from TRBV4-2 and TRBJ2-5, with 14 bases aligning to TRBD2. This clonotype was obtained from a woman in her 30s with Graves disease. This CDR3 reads CASSQGPGLAGEETQYF. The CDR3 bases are TGTGCCAGCAGCCAAGGACCGGGACTAGCGGGAGAAGAGACCCAGTACTTC.